Each of the 2 T cell receptor beta chains below was sequenced from the same sample in a study of blood T cell repertoires in COVID-19. Measured with immunoSEQ multiplex PCR; TCRdb has only the in-frame clones, and not every one. Of some 86,000 clones listed, 80% to 95% were seen once; the top ten hold 2.3%. Specimen: peripheral blood. All receptors come from a human donor with active COVID-19. The donor label of this sample is uncertain.

This sequence joins TRBV29-1 and TRBJ2-7; 7 nucleotides align to TRBD2. Germline CDR1 is SQVTM and CDR2 is ANQGSEA. With 6 bases clipped from V and 7 bases from J, the junction kept 12 bases outside the gene matches. CDR3 size: 13 residues. CDR3 bases: TGCAGCGTCGGCGCCCCGGGAGGAGAAGAGCAGTACTTC. It translates to CSVGAPGGEEQYF.

The J gene is TRBJ2-7, the V gene TRBV12-2; TRBD1, the D gene given by the table, was not confirmed from the DNA. TRBV12-2 is deemed a pseudogene. This CDR3 has 16 amino acids. The CDR3 coding sequence is TGTGCAAGTCGCTTAGGTGCGGCAGGGGGGCCCTACGAGCAGTACTTC. Translating gives CASRLGAAGGPYEQYF.